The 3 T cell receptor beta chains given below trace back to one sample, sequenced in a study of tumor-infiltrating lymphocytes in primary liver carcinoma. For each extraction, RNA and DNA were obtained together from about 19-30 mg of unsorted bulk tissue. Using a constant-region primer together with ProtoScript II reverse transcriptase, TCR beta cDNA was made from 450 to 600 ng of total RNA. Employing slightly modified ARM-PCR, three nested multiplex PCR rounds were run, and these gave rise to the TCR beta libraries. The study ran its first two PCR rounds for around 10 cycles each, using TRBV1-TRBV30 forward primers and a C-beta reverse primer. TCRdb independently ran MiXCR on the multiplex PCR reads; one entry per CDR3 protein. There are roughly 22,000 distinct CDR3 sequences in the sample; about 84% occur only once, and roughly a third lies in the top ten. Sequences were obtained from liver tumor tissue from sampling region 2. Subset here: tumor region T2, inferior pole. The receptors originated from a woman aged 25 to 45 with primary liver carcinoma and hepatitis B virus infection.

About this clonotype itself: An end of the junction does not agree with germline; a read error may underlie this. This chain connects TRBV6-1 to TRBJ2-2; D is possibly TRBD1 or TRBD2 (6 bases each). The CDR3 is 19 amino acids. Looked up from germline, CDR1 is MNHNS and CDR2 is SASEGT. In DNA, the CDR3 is TGTGCCAGCAGTGAAACCCTTCCCGGGGGCGTCGCGAACACCGGGGAGCTGCTATTT. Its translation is CASSETLPGGVANTGELLF.

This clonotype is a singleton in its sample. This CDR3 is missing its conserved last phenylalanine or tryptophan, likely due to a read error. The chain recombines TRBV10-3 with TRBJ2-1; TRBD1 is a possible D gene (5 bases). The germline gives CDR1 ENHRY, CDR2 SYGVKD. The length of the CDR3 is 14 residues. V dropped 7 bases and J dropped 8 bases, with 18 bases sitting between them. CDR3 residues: CAINLTATRDEQFS. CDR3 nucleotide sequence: TGTGCCATCAATCTCACGGCGACCAGGGATGAGCAGTTCTCC.

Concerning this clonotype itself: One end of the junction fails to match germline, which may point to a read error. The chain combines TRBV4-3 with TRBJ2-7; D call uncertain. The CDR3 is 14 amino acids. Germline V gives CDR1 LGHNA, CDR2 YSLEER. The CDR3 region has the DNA TGCACCAGCAGCCACACTGCCCTTTCCAACGAGCAATGCTTC. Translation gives CTSSHTALSNEQCF.